The 10 T cell receptor beta chains reported below all come from one sample, sequenced in a study of blood T cell repertoires in COVID-19. Clones were read by immunoSEQ multiplex PCR, and TCRdb kept only the in-frame ones, dropping some. The sample has about 200,000 clones; roughly 86% are singletons. Sequences were obtained from peripheral blood. Source of these receptors: a man aged 18 to 29 with active or convalescent COVID-19.

The V and J genes are TRBV18 and TRBJ2-7; 10 bases match TRBD1. The CDR3 sequence is 14 residues long. V trimming: 2 bases; J trimming: 6 bases; junction bases outside the gene matches: 4. Germline V gene lookup returns CDR1 KGHSH and CDR2 LQKENI. CDR3 residues: CASSPVGQGFEQYF. For the CDR3, the DNA is TGTGCCAGCTCACCAGTGGGACAGGGGTTCGAGCAGTACTTC.

The rearrangement joins TRBV30 to TRBJ2-1, with D perhaps TRBD2 (6 bases). V lost 1 base to trimming and J lost 4 bases, with 14 bases between them. The CDR3 consists of 15 residues. Germline CDR1 is GTSNPN and CDR2 is SVGIG (reference sequence). The CDR3 loop reads CAWSGQGLGYNEQFF. For the CDR3, the DNA is TGTGCCTGGAGTGGGCAGGGACTGGGTTACAATGAGCAGTTCTTC. Full variable domain (outside the CDR3, taken from reference TRBV30 and TRBJ2-1): SQTIHQWPATLVQPVGSPLSLECTVEGTSNPNLYWYRQAAGRGLQLLFYSVGIGQISSEVPQNLSASRPQDRQFILSSKKLLLSDSGFYLCAWSGQGLGYNEQFFGPGTRLTVL.

Here the CDR3 reads CASSLVSGETEAFF. In nucleotides, the CDR3 is TGTGCCAGCAGCTTAGTCTCCGGGGAGACTGAAGCTTTCTTT. This sequence joins TRBV11-2 and TRBJ1-1, with no clear D. The CDR3 length is 14 residues. Germline V CDR1 and CDR2: SGHAT, FQNNGV. V lost 1 base to trimming and J lost 5 bases, with 11 bases between them.

The chain combines TRBV12-5 with TRBJ2-1; 7 positions agree with TRBD1. With 1 base clipped from V and 4 bases from J, the junction kept 10 bases outside the gene matches. This CDR3 spans 17 amino acids. Germline CDR1 LGHNT, CDR2 FRNRAP. The CDR3 nucleotides are TGTGCTAGTGGTTTGGGGCGACAGGGCAATAATTACAATGAGCAGTTCTTC. Its protein is CASGLGRQGNNYNEQFF. Using reference TRBV12-5 and TRBJ2-1 for the parts outside the CDR3, the full variable domain is DARVTQTPRHKVTEMGQEVTMRCQPILGHNTVFWYRQTMMQGLELLAYFRNRAPLDDSGMPKDRFSAEMPDATLATLKIQPSEPRDSAVYFCASGLGRQGNNYNEQFFGPGTRLTVL.

V is TRBV7-9 and J is TRBJ1-1; D might be TRBD1 (6 bases). Looked up from germline, CDR1 is SEHNR and CDR2 is FQNEAQ (reference sequence). V was shortened by 5 bases and J by 8 bases, with 15 bases between the two germline ends. The length of the CDR3 is 13 residues. The CDR3 spells CASSIDPGQEAFF. The CDR3 nucleotides are TGTGCCAGCAGCATCGATCCGGGACAAGAAGCTTTCTTT.

The V and J genes are TRBV4-1 and TRBJ2-1; 8 bases are shared with TRBD2. CDR3 length: 16 residues. Trimming at V came to 3 bases and at J to 5 bases, leaving 9 bases not matched to a gene. Germline V CDR1 and CDR2: MGHRA, YSYEKL. CDR3 in amino acids: CASSQIRAGVHNEQFF. The CDR3 bases are TGCGCCAGCAGCCAGATTAGAGCGGGAGTACACAATGAGCAGTTCTTC.

J is TRBJ2-7 and V is TRBV10-3; tentatively, D is TRBD1 (6 bases). The CDR3 runs to 16 residues. The germline V gene encodes CDR1 ENHRY and CDR2 SYGVKD. The ends were cut back, 0 bases at V and 1 base at J, with 13 bases in the middle. In DNA form, the CDR3 reads TGTGCCATCAGTGAGTCTTTGGGGGCGCGATCCTACGAGCAGTACTTC. Its translation: CAISESLGARSYEQYF.

The chain uses TRBV6-6 and TRBJ1-1; 7 bases align to TRBD1. CDR1 is MNHNY, CDR2 SVGAGI, per germline (reference sequence). V lost 5 bases to trimming and J lost 0 bases; unmatched junction nucleotides: 3. This CDR3 spans 14 amino acids. The CDR3 sequence is CASSDRVMNTEAFF. The CDR3 region has the DNA TGTGCCAGCAGTGACAGGGTCATGAACACTGAAGCTTTCTTT.

The chain links TRBV2 to TRBJ2-1; TRBD2 agrees at 8 bases. Germline loops: CDR1 SNHLY, CDR2 FYNNEI. The CDR3 spans 16 residues. The J segment lost 6 bases and the V segment lost 6 bases, leaving 13 bases of the junction unmatched. The CDR3 bases are TGTGCCAGCAGCGAGCTTCCCGGGGGGGCCGGCAATGAGCAGTTCTTC. Translating it yields CASSELPGGAGNEQFF.

The V and J genes are TRBV29-1 and TRBJ1-2; no firm D call. This CDR3 comprises 14 residues. Germline V CDR1 and CDR2: SQVTM, ANQGSEA. Trimming took off 2 bases at V and 3 bases at J, with 13 bases between the two ends. The CDR3 protein is CSVESPGMYYGYTF. The CDR3 DNA follows: TGCAGCGTTGAAAGCCCCGGGATGTACTATGGCTACACCTTC.